This paragraph covers one T cell receptor (beta chain) sequence. Antigen unknown. The sample comes from a study of CD8 T cells in Susac syndrome. Overall study findings and caveats: Only a relatively small number of individuals were included in the TCR sequencing and HLA analysis.

V was clipped by 6 bases and J by 8 bases, with 11 bases between them. Germline lookup yields CDR1 MNHEY and CDR2 SMNVEV (reference sequence). The CDR3 length is 12 residues. Random-hexamer reverse transcription was applied to about 0.5 to 1 ug RNA. Each CDR3 protein gets one entry after TCRdb re-called the immunoSEQ multiplex PCR reads with MiXCR. The data contain some 70,000 distinct CDR3 sequences, 94% of them singletons. Sequencing targeted TCR beta in T cells from blood (CD8+ and CD4+). Through negative isolation, CD4+ and CD8+ T cells were obtained, while TEMRA cells were enriched using FACS. The sequence came from a human donor with multiple sclerosis. This chain uses TRBV27 with TRBJ2-1; tentative D call: TRBD2 (6 bases). The sample consisted of CD8+ T cells from PBMCs. The CDR3 DNA reads TGTGCCAGCAGCCACCCGGGGGATGAGCAGTTCTTC. Translated: CASSHPGDEQFF.